This T cell receptor beta chain was found in a study of spatial heterogeneity in lung cancer. Findings and caveats of the study: One measure, the expanded intratumoral alpha and beta TCR count, tracked tumor mutation counts.

Regarding time point: sample taken at primary tumor resection. This clonotype was detected many times. Its antigen is unidentified. In a library made to pick up alpha chains, this beta chain is a stray read with a size that means little. The length of the CDR3 is 13 residues. Germline V gene lookup returns CDR1 ENHRY and CDR2 SYGVKD. Trimming left V 7 bases short and J 2 bases short, with 9 bases between. MiXCR, run by TCRdb on the 5' RACE reads, gives a single entry per CDR3 protein. The sample carries over 15,000 distinct CDR3 sequences, roughly 5% recorded once. The source of this sequence is a female donor with early-stage non-small cell lung cancer. The gene calls are TRBV10-3 and TRBJ1-3; D is undetermined. Sequencing was performed on lung tumor tissue, taken at surgery. The CDR3 region has the DNA TGTGCCATCAACCACGGGACTGGAAACACCATATATTTT. Translation: CAINHGTGNTIYF.